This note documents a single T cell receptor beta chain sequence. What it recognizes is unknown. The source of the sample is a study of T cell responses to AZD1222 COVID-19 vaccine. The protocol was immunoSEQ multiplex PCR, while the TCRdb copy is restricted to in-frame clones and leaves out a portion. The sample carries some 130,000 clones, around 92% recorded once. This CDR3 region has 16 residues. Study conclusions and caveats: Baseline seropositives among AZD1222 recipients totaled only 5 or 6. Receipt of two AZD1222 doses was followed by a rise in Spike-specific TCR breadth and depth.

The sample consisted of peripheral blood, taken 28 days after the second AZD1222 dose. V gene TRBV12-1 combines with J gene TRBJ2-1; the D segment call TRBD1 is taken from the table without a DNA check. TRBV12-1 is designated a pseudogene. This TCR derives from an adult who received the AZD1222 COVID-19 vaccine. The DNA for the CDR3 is TGTGCCAGCAGCCCCCCGACAGGACCCTCCGACAATGAGCAGTTCTTC. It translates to CASSPPTGPSDNEQFF.